The present T cell receptor (beta chain) was sequenced within a study of blood T cell repertoires in COVID-19. About the research overall: COVID-19 samples from acute and convalescent phases originated in the United States, Italy and Spain.

Produced via immunoSEQ multiplex PCR; TCRdb's table is partial and in-frame only. The sample has under 350,000 clones, roughly 85% seen once; the top ten hold 6% to 9%. CDR1 is SNHLY, CDR2 FYNNEI, per germline. The CDR3 is 14 amino acids. V trimming: 6 bases; J trimming: 10 bases; junction bases outside the gene matches: 8. This clonotype was obtained from a human donor in a cohort sampled during active COVID-19. Source material: peripheral blood. The rearrangement links TRBV2 to TRBJ1-6; 8 nucleotides match TRBD1. The CDR3 DNA reads as TGTGCCAGCAGAAGCCCCGGGACAGGATCACCCCTCCACTTT. Protein product: CASRSPGTGSPLHF.